This TCR beta chain was retrieved from a study of blood T cell repertoires in COVID-19. Study details: Samples of COVID-19 (acute and convalescent) were obtained from the United States, Italy and Spain. Sample material is recorded as cDNA or gDNA derived from T cells, B-cell-depleted T cells, or PBMCs.

This clone occurred a few times. The CDR3 runs to 14 residues. The germline CDR1 and CDR2 sequences are SEHNR and FQNEAQ (reference sequence). J was trimmed by 5 bases and V by 10 bases; bases with no gene match: 6. Authors' data handling: How many nucleated cells were present was estimated from reference gene primer amplification. This table comes from immunoSEQ multiplex PCR, and its TCRdb copy is limited to in-frame clones, with some not included. V and J calls and clone size are copied from that table; D and trimming were computed from the DNA. Among 200,000 to 300,000 clones listed, under 90% were seen once.

The V and J genes are TRBV7-9 and TRBJ1-6, with TRBD1 matching 9 bases. The TCR was taken from a man aged 40-49 years who had recovered from COVID-19. Sequencing was performed on PBMCs or T cells enriched from blood (not recorded which). The chain's CDR3 is CAISDRGNNSPLHF. CDR3 nucleotide sequence: TGTGCCATCTCTGACAGGGGGAATAATTCACCCCTCCACTTT. The entire variable domain, with the rest obtained from reference TRBV7-9 and TRBJ1-6, is as follows: DTGVSQNPRHKITKRGQNVTFRCDPISEHNRLYWYRQTLGQGPEFLTYFQNEAQLEKSRLLSDRFSAERPKGSFSTLEIQRTEQGDSAMYLCAISDRGNNSPLHFGNGTRLTVT.